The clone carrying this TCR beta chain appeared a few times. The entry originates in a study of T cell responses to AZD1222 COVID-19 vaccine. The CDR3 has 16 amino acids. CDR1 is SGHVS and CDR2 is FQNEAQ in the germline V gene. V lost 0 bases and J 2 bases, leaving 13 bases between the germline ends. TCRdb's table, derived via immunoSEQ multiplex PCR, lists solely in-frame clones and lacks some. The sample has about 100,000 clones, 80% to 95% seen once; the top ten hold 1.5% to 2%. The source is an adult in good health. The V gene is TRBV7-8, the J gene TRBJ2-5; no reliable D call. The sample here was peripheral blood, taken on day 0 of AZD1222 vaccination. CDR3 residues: CASSLAGTRTQETQYF. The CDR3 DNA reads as TGTGCCAGCAGCTTAGCAGGTACAAGAACTCAAGAGACCCAGTACTTC.